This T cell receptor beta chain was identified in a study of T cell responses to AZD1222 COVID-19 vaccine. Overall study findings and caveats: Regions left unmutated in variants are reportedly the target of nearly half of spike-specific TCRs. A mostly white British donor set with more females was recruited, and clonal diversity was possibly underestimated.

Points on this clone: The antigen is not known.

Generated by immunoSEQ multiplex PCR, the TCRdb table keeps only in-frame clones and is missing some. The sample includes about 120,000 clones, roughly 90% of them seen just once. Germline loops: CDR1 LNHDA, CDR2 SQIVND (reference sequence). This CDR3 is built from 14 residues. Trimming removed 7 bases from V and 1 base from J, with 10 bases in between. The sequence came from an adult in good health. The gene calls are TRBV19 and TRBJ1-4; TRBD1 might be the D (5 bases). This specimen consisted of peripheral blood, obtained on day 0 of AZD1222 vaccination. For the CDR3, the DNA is TGTGCCAGTAATGGCGGGGGAACTAATGAAAAACTGTTTTTT. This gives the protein CASNGGGTNEKLFF.